Listed here is a single T cell receptor (beta chain). Its antigen is currently unknown. The sample is drawn from a study of blood T cells in healthy people across ages. Across the whole study: About one barcoded beta molecule per two T cells was the capture yield of template switching. Study-wide points: Donors of long life had a larger count of naive CD4+ cells and greater diversity than aged donors.

Primers used in a second PCR of roughly 7 to 11 cycles were a sample-barcoded 5' primer and a J-beta primer mix. The template-switch adaptor, which had 12 random nucleotides, put a tag on each cDNA molecule. Every individual sample yielded 2.5 million or more paired-end reads (each containing CDR3). From the 5' RACE reads, TCRdb called clonotypes with MiXCR, one entry per CDR3 protein. The table has about a million distinct CDR3 sequences, roughly 51% seen once; the top ten hold roughly a fifth. The sample consisted of blood. The receptor comes from a woman aged 60-75 years in good health.

The CDR3 reads CASSQAARGMGLYEQYF. The CDR3 coding sequence is TGTGCCAGCAGCCAAGCTGCGCGCGGGATGGGCCTATACGAGCAGTACTTC. The genes are TRBV11-2 and TRBJ2-7; D might be TRBD2 (6 bases). The CDR3 has 17 amino acids. Germline V lookup: CDR1 SGHAT, CDR2 FQNNGV. Deletions cut 5 bases from V and 4 bases from J, with 24 bases between.